Listed here are 24 T cell receptor beta chains from one sample, sequenced in a study of cytomegalovirus exposure and HLA in healthy donors. The PCR had 60 Vbeta and 13 Jbeta primers. Repertoires were generated with immunoSEQ multiplex PCR, while TCRdb's copy carries only in-frame clones and drops some. Among under 250,000 clones listed, about 80% were seen once. Sequencing was carried out using PBMCs. The receptor source for this set is a man aged 40-49 years in good health and CMV-seropositive.

The gene calls are TRBV18 and TRBJ2-3, with a tentative D call TRBD2 (5 bases). Germline CDR1 and CDR2: KGHSH and LQKENI. This CDR3 is built from 15 residues. V was clipped by 2 bases and J by 2 bases, with 11 bases between them. The CDR3 region has the DNA TGTGCCAGCTCACCAGTGGGGAGCTCCACAGATACGCAGTATTTT. This sequence encodes CASSPVGSSTDTQYF.

The chain joins TRBV27 to TRBJ2-7; 10 bases line up with TRBD2. Germline loops: CDR1 MNHEY, CDR2 SMNVEV (reference sequence). The ends lost 2 bases at V and 3 bases at J; junction bases unmatched: 1. This CDR3 contains 14 residues. The CDR3 loop is CASSLLAGVYEQYF. The CDR3 nucleotides read TGTGCCAGCAGTTTACTAGCGGGAGTCTACGAGCAGTACTTC.

CDR3 coding DNA: TGTGCCAGCAGCCAAGAGGGACAGGGAAACTATGGCTACACCTTC. Translation: CASSQEGQGNYGYTF. The chain recombines TRBV14 with TRBJ1-2; 9 bases align to TRBD1. V lost 0 bases and J lost 2; bases outside the gene matches: 1. The CDR3 totals 15 residues. Germline V CDR1 and CDR2: SGHDN, FVKESK.

A few counts support this clone. The chain joins TRBV11-2 to TRBJ2-3; TRBD2 is a possible D gene (5 bases). The length of the CDR3 is 17 residues. The V and J ends lost 0 bases and 5 bases respectively, with 18 bases between them. The germline gives CDR1 SGHAT, CDR2 FQNNGV. CDR3 residues: CASSLDRVARGRDTQYF. The CDR3 nucleotides are TGTGCCAGCAGCTTAGATCGGGTAGCGCGAGGGAGAGATACGCAGTATTTT.

The V gene is TRBV7-9, the J gene TRBJ2-6; perhaps TRBD1 as D (5 bases). The ends were cut back, 1 base at V and 0 bases at J, with 7 bases in the middle. From germline, CDR1 is SEHNR and CDR2 FQNEAQ (reference sequence). The CDR3 length is 16 residues. Here the CDR3 reads CASSLDRSSGANVLTF. CDR3 sequence (DNA): TGTGCCAGCAGCTTAGACAGGAGCTCTGGGGCCAACGTCCTGACTTTC.

The chain carries TRBV6-6 and TRBJ1-3, with D maybe TRBD1 (6 bases). Germline CDR1 and CDR2: MNHNY and SVGAGI (reference sequence). Between the trimmed V and J ends, which lost 11 bases and 4 bases, there was a span of 18 bases. The CDR3 consists of 14 residues. DNA of the CDR3: TGTGCCGGACGGGGGGGCGCGAGGGGAAACACCATATATTTT. Its translation: CAGRGGARGNTIYF.

This sequence joins TRBV18 and TRBJ2-3; 13 bases map to TRBD2. The CDR3 is made up of 17 amino acids. From germline, CDR1 is KGHSH and CDR2 LQKENI. The V and J ends lost 3 bases and 3 bases, in that order; junction bases with no gene match: 6. In nucleotides, the CDR3 is TGTGCCAGCTCACCTCTTAGGACTAGCGGGAGTACAGATACGCAGTATTTT. Protein: CASSPLRTSGSTDTQYF.

V is TRBV5-1 and J is TRBJ1-6; no firm D call. Germline CDR1 is SGHRS and CDR2 is YFSETQ. Deletions cut 3 bases from V and 1 base from J, with 8 bases between. This CDR3 has 15 amino acids. For the CDR3, the DNA is TGCGCCAGCAGCTCCGGGGAGTCCTATAATTCACCCCTCCACTTT. Translation: CASSSGESYNSPLHF.

This clone was picked up many times. The chain combines TRBV5-6 with TRBJ2-7, with TRBD2 matching 10 bases. V gave up 3 bases and J gave up 5 bases; unmatched junction bases: 5. Germline V gene data show CDR1 as SGHDT and CDR2 as YYEEEE. This CDR3 spans 14 amino acids. The CDR3 reads CASSSLAGGDEQYF. Here the CDR3 DNA reads TGTGCCAGCAGCTCCTTAGCGGGAGGCGACGAGCAGTACTTC.

The chain links TRBV11-3 to TRBJ2-3, with a possible D match to TRBD2 (5 bases). V lost 5 bases and J lost 4, with 13 bases in between. From germline, CDR1 is SGHNT and CDR2 YENEEA. This CDR3 contains 14 residues. In DNA, the CDR3 is TGTGCCAGCAGCCCCGGCCCTAGCTCAGATACGCAGTATTTT. Protein product: CASSPGPSSDTQYF. The whole variable domain, remainder taken from reference TRBV11-3 and TRBJ2-3, is EAGVVQSPRYKIIEKKQPVAFWCNPISGHNTLYWYLQNLGQGPELLIRYENEEAVDDSQLPKDRFSAERLKGVDSTLKIQPAELGDSAVYLCASSPGPSSDTQYFGPGTRLTVL.

V and J are TRBV18 and TRBJ2-4, with 8 bases aligning to TRBD1. J lost 6 bases, V lost 5 bases, and 9 bases had no gene match. The CDR3 spans 15 residues. The germline gives CDR1 KGHSH, CDR2 LQKENI. CDR3 sequence: CASSDTDRVGNIQYF. The DNA of the CDR3 is TGTGCCAGCTCAGATACGGACAGGGTGGGAAACATTCAGTACTTC.

This chain links TRBV5-6 with TRBJ1-2; TRBD1 matches at 10 bases. Germline V gene lookup returns CDR1 SGHDT and CDR2 YYEEEE. The CDR3 runs to 18 residues. The trim removed 1 base at V and 2 bases at J, leaving 11 bases unmatched. Here the CDR3 reads CASSLYRDRGSWNYGYTF. DNA of the CDR3: TGTGCCAGCAGCTTGTACCGGGACAGGGGCTCCTGGAACTATGGCTACACCTTC.

This sequence joins TRBV5-4 and TRBJ2-3; D not resolved. The CDR3 contains 12 residues. V was cut by 4 bases and J by 6 bases, with 9 bases left in between. Germline CDR1 and CDR2: SGHNT and YYREEE (reference sequence). CDR3 sequence (DNA): TGTGCCAGCAGCGACATCAGTGATACGCAGTATTTT. Translation gives CASSDISDTQYF.

The chain recombines TRBV7-3 with TRBJ2-2; D possibly corresponds to TRBD2 (6 bases). The V end lost 8 bases, the J end lost 0 bases, and 10 bases lay between the germline ends. CDR1 and CDR2 from the germline V gene are SGHTA and FQGTGA. The CDR3 runs to 14 residues. The CDR3 nucleotides are TGTGCCAGCTCGCGGGATCCGAACACCGGGGAGCTGTTTTTT. Its protein product is CASSRDPNTGELFF. Full variable domain (rest looked up from reference TRBV7-3 and TRBJ2-2): GAGVSQTPSNKVTEKGKYVELRCDPISGHTALYWYRQSLGQGPEFLIYFQGTGAADDSGLPNDRFFAVRPEGSVSTLKIQRTERGDSAVYLCASSRDPNTGELFFGEGSRLTVL.

V is TRBV2 and J is TRBJ2-5; TRBD2 aligns across 9 bases. The CDR3 loop spans 15 amino acids. From germline, CDR1 is SNHLY and CDR2 FYNNEI. The V gene end was trimmed by 8 bases and the J gene end by 5 bases; junction bases not matched to a gene: 12. The CDR3 nucleotides are TGTGCCAGCTACCTCGGACGGCTAGCGGGGGAGACCCAGTACTTC. Translation gives CASYLGRLAGETQYF. Complete variable domain (other parts from reference TRBV2 and TRBJ2-5): EPEVTQTPSHQVTQMGQEVILRCVPISNHLYFYWYRQILGQKVEFLVSFYNNEISEKSEIFDDQFSVERPDGSNFTLKIRSTKLEDSAMYFCASYLGRLAGETQYFGPGTRLLVL.

This clone has a handful of counts. This chain links TRBV5-4 with TRBJ2-7; D possibly corresponds to TRBD1 (6 bases). Germline V gene data show CDR1 as SGHNT and CDR2 as YYREEE (reference sequence). The CDR3 runs to 14 residues. V was pared by 4 bases and J by 4 bases, with 15 bases between. CDR3 residues: CASSAGTPPYEQYF. For the CDR3, the DNA is TGTGCCAGCAGCGCCGGGACACCGCCTTACGAGCAGTACTTC.

This chain connects TRBV4-1 to TRBJ1-1; 7 nucleotides line up with TRBD1. The CDR3 length is 17 residues. Germline V gene lookup returns CDR1 MGHRA and CDR2 YSYEKL. V shed 1 base and J 0 bases; nucleotides not matched to a gene: 8. In DNA form, the CDR3 reads TGCGCCAGCAGCCAAGCTACCGGGACAGCTATGAACACTGAAGCTTTCTTT. It is translated as CASSQATGTAMNTEAFF.

The chain is built from TRBV19 and TRBJ1-1; D unclear. Trimming took off 11 bases at V and 4 bases at J, with 17 bases between the two ends. Germline-derived CDR1 and CDR2 are LNHDA and SQIVND (reference sequence). This CDR3 has 13 amino acids. The chain's CDR3 is CACLNGAVTEAFF. CDR3 in DNA: TGTGCCTGCCTCAACGGAGCGGTCACTGAAGCTTTCTTT.

This clone is a singleton in its sample. This chain joins TRBV9 and TRBJ2-1, with 11 bases aligning to TRBD2. The CDR3 is 19 amino acids. The germline CDR1 and CDR2 sequences are SGDLS and YYNGEE. V shed 3 bases, J shed 0 bases, and the junction held 11 bases outside the gene matches. This CDR3 is CASSAVGLAALSSYNEQFF. The DNA of the CDR3 is TGTGCCAGCAGCGCTGTGGGACTAGCGGCCCTGAGCTCCTACAATGAGCAGTTCTTC.

The gene calls are TRBV29-1 and TRBJ1-1; D not resolved. The CDR3 totals 12 residues. V lost 3 bases and J 1 base, leaving 6 bases between the germline ends. Germline V gene sequence: CDR1 SQVTM, CDR2 ANQGSEA. CDR3 nucleotide sequence: TGCAGCGTTGACATACAGAACACTGAAGCTTTCTTT. Its protein is CSVDIQNTEAFF.

In this sample, this clone turned up once. The rearrangement links TRBV7-9 to TRBJ2-7; TRBD2 agrees at 8 bases. V was pared by 5 bases and J by 3 bases, with 6 bases of the junction left unmatched. Germline loops: CDR1 SEHNR, CDR2 FQNEAQ (reference sequence). This CDR3 is 14 amino acids long. CDR3 residues: CASSPGTSFYEQYF. As DNA, the CDR3 is TGTGCCAGCAGCCCCGGGACTAGTTTCTACGAGCAGTACTTC.

This clone came up a few times. The chain joins TRBV7-6 to TRBJ1-2; D uncertain. The CDR3 sequence is 15 residues long. Germline CDR1 reads SGHVS; CDR2 reads FNYEAQ. Trimming pared 2 bases from V and 0 bases from J, leaving 10 bases between. The CDR3 DNA reads as TGTGCCAGCAGCTTACTTTACAGTCCTAACTATGGCTACACCTTC. This codes for CASSLLYSPNYGYTF.

CDR3: CASSQGLTGELFF. The CDR3 nucleotides read TGTGCCAGCAGCCAGGGGCTGACCGGGGAGCTGTTTTTT. J is TRBJ2-2 and V is TRBV14, with D tentatively TRBD1 (5 bases). With 3 bases removed from V and 5 bases from J, the gap between germline ends came to 7 bases. The CDR3 runs to 13 residues. CDR1 SGHDN and CDR2 FVKESK come from the germline V gene. Complete variable domain (other parts from reference TRBV14 and TRBJ2-2): EAGVTQFPSHSVIEKGQTVTLRCDPISGHDNLYWYRRVMGKEIKFLLHFVKESKQDESGMPNNRFLAERTGGTYSTLKVQPAELEDSGVYFCASSQGLTGELFFGEGSRLTVL.

The rearrangement links TRBV14 to TRBJ2-1, with a possible D match to TRBD2 (6 bases). Per germline, CDR1 SGHDN and CDR2 FVKESK. The CDR3 is 16 residues long. Deletions cut 1 base from V and 4 bases from J, with 14 bases between. The CDR3 DNA sequence: TGTGCCAGCAGCCAAGGGACGGGAGAATCATACAATGAGCAGTTCTTC. Amino acid sequence: CASSQGTGESYNEQFF.